This T cell receptor beta chain was identified in a study of T cell repertoires in cytomegalovirus infection. TCRdb reprocessed the reads with MiXCR, giving one entry per CDR3 protein. The table includes 830,000 or so distinct CDR3 sequences, less than 35% detected once. The germline V and J ends were trimmed by 3 bases and 9 bases, with 6 bases remaining between them. In germline, CDR1 is MDHEN, CDR2 SYDVKM. CDR3 size: 12 residues. A note on this clonotype: No antigen is known for it.

The specimen was cultured CD8+ T cells from PBMCs, collected from culture after CMV antigen stimulation. The chain joins TRBV28 to TRBJ1-6, with unresolved D. The source is a human donor in good health (CMV status not recorded). Some clones in this sample may be carry-over from other donors' samples. The CDR3 loop reads CASSFPASPLHF. The DNA of the CDR3 is TGTGCCAGCAGTTTTCCTGCTTCACCCCTCCACTTT.